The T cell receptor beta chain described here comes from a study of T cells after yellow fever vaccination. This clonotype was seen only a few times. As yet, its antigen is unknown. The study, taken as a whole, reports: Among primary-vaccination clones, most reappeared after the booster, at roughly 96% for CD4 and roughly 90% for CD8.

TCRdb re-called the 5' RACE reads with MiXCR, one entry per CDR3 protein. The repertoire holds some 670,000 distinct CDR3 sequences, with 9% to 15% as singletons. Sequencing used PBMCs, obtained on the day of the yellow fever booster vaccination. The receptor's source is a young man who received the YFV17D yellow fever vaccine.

The CDR3 DNA is TGTGCCAGCAGGACAGGACTAGCGGGAGAGGATGAGCAGTTCTTC. The encoded protein is CASRTGLAGEDEQFF. V and J are TRBV12-3 or TRBV12-4 and TRBJ2-1; 13 bases fit TRBD2. This CDR3 comprises 15 residues. With 6 bases clipped from V and 8 bases from J, the junction kept 7 bases outside the gene matches.